The 3 T cell receptor beta chains presented below share a single source sample, sequenced in a study of radiotherapy plus CTLA-4 blockade in lung cancer. Sequenced by immunoSEQ multiplex PCR; TCRdb stores in-frame clones only, minus some. Here the sample spans just under 60,000 clones, over 65% being singletons. Source: peripheral blood, taken from a patient treated with radiotherapy plus ipilimumab. The receptors shown here come from a human donor with non-small cell lung cancer who had a partial response to radiotherapy plus ipilimumab.

The chain has TRBV19 and TRBJ1-3; weak D call: TRBD1 (5 bases). V gave up 7 bases and J gave up 4 bases, with 17 bases separating them. The CDR3 totals 15 residues. The germline V gene encodes CDR1 LNHDA and CDR2 SQIVND (reference sequence). This CDR3 reads CASKGAPLGGNTIYF. CDR3 DNA sequence: TGTGCCAGTAAAGGGGCTCCTTTGGGAGGAAACACCATATATTTT.

CDR3 bases: TGTGCCAGCAGCCTTCCGGGACAGGGCCATGAGGCCAACGTCCTGACTTTC. Protein sequence: CASSLPGQGHEANVLTF. The genes are TRBV5-4 and TRBJ2-6; 9 bases line up with TRBD1. CDR1 and CDR2 (germline): SGHNT, YYREEE (reference sequence). Trimming took 4 bases from V and 6 from J; bases not matched to a gene: 11. CDR3 length: 17 amino acids.

The DNA for the CDR3 is TGTGCCAGCAGCCGGACAGGGTACACAGATACGCAGTATTTT. Translated: CASSRTGYTDTQYF. The J gene is TRBJ2-3, the V gene TRBV7-3; 8 bases fit TRBD1. Germline V gives CDR1 SGHTA, CDR2 FQGTGA. Trimming removed 5 bases from V and 2 bases from J; junction bases left unmatched: 3. The CDR3 has 14 amino acids.